These 9 T cell receptor beta chains share one sample of origin, sequenced in a study of T cell repertoires in cytomegalovirus infection (dated by TCRdb to about 2019). Sequencing was carried out with an Illumina HiSeq 1500. TCRdb trimmed the raw reads at Q25, called clones with MiXCR and kept productive beta chains. A single entry per CDR3 protein holds the most common genes and DNA from its merged rows. In all, the sample holds some 700,000 distinct CDR3 sequences, and approximately 33% of those were seen once. The ten largest account for approximately 18% of the sample. Taken with the paper, the label for treatment or condition translates to: in vitro stimulation with specific CMV peptide epitopes to enrich CMV-specific T cells. Their recognized antigens are unknown. The specimen was cultured PBMCs, collected from culture after CMV antigen stimulation. The receptors derive from a human donor in good health (CMV status not recorded). Some clones in this sample may be carry-over from other donors' samples.

The chain recombines TRBV7-8 with TRBJ2-5, with 7 bases aligning to TRBD2. This CDR3 is 15 amino acids long. In germline, CDR1 is SGHVS, CDR2 FQNEAQ. Trimming removed 0 bases from V and 7 bases from J; junction bases left unmatched: 8. Here the CDR3 reads CASSLAREKRRTQYF. The CDR3 coding sequence is TGTGCCAGCAGCTTAGCGCGGGAGAAGCGGAGGACCCAGTACTTC.

This chain uses TRBV12-3 or TRBV12-4 with TRBJ1-1, with a tentative D call TRBD1 (5 bases). CDR3 length: 12 amino acids. V was shortened by 8 bases and J by 14 bases, with 21 bases between the two germline ends. This chain's CDR3 is CASPPPAGWGFF. The CDR3 DNA is TGTGCCAGCCCCCCCCCAGCCGGGTGGGGCTTCTTT.

The rearrangement links TRBV19 to TRBJ1-4; possible D gene TRBD1, 5 bases. Germline V gene data show CDR1 as LNHDA and CDR2 as SQIVND (reference sequence). V was shortened by 6 bases and J by 5 bases, with 16 bases between the two germline ends. The CDR3 is made up of 15 amino acids. The CDR3 reads CASRLGADFNEKLFF. CDR3 in DNA: TGTGCCAGTAGGCTCGGGGCAGACTTCAATGAAAAACTGTTTTTT. Full variable domain (rest looked up from reference TRBV19 and TRBJ1-4): DGGITQSPKYLFRKEGQNVTLSCEQNLNHDAMYWYRQDPGQGLRLIYYSQIVNDFQKGDIAEGYSVSREKKESFPLTVTSAQKNPTAFYLCASRLGADFNEKLFFGSGTQLSVL.

The V and J genes are TRBV27 and TRBJ2-1, with D perhaps being TRBD1 or TRBD2 (5 bases each). This CDR3 spans 15 amino acids. The V gene lost 1 base and the J gene lost 7 bases, with 14 bases spanning the gap. Germline V gene sequence: CDR1 MNHEY, CDR2 SMNVEV (reference sequence). This CDR3 is CASSLLRRDGNEQFF. The DNA of the CDR3 is TGTGCCAGCAGTTTATTGCGCCGGGACGGTAATGAGCAGTTCTTC.

In this sample, this clonotype turned up a few times. This sequence joins TRBV4-1 and TRBJ1-6, with a tentative D call TRBD1 (5 bases). CDR3 length equals 15 residues. The germline gives CDR1 MGHRA, CDR2 YSYEKL. Trimming took off 6 bases at V and 5 bases at J, with 14 bases between the two ends. CDR3 DNA sequence: TGCGCCAGCAGGCTGGACGGGGGTAATAATTCACCCCTCCACTTT. This gives the protein CASRLDGGNNSPLHF.

The chain carries TRBV5-4 and TRBJ2-3; D not certain. With 5 bases removed from V and 4 bases from J, the gap between germline ends came to 11 bases. The CDR3 has 13 residues. Germline CDR1 reads SGHNT; CDR2 reads YYREEE (reference sequence). CDR3 sequence reads: CASSFYQSDTQYF. DNA for the CDR3: TGTGCCAGCAGTTTTTACCAGTCAGATACGCAGTATTTT.

The J gene is TRBJ1-1, the V gene TRBV7-9; possible D gene TRBD1, 6 bases. The ends were cut back, 3 bases at V and 1 base at J, with 12 bases in the middle. Per the germline V gene, CDR1 is SEHNR and CDR2 is FQNEAQ (reference sequence). CDR3 length: 15 residues. The CDR3 sequence is CASSFTGGPNTEAFF. Written as DNA, the CDR3 is TGTGCCAGCAGCTTCACGGGGGGCCCGAACACTGAAGCTTTCTTT.

The chain combines TRBV19 with TRBJ2-1; D is undetermined. Germline V gene sequence: CDR1 LNHDA, CDR2 SQIVND (reference sequence). Deletions cut 4 bases from V and 5 bases from J, with 15 bases between. The CDR3 spans 15 residues. This CDR3 reads CASSNRHRANNEQFF. In DNA form, the CDR3 reads TGTGCCAGTAGTAATCGTCACAGAGCTAACAATGAGCAGTTCTTC.

The chain links TRBV6-5 to TRBJ1-2; a weak D match, TRBD1 (5 bases). This CDR3 comprises 15 residues. Trimming shortened V by 1 base and J by 2 bases, and 11 bases separated the two germline ends. Germline CDR1 MNHEY, CDR2 SVGAGI. For the CDR3, the DNA is TGTGCCAGCAGTTACTACCAGGGTTCCAACTATGGCTACACCTTC. Translating gives CASSYYQGSNYGYTF.